This T cell receptor (beta chain) came from a study of post-analysis software for immune sequencing data. Study in general: Patients had relapsing-remitting, secondary progressive or progressive-relapsing multiple sclerosis; some lacked subtype.

The study's findings and limits: TRBV5-6, TRBV5-1 and TRBV20-1 were among about 5 TRBV segments more frequent in patients than controls. Versus controls, multiple sclerosis patients showed significantly lower diversity (normalized Chao1).

With regard to this clonotype: What it recognizes is unknown.

Unique molecular identifiers were present in the TCR beta cDNA libraries. Some 540,000 cDNA molecules were obtained from roughly 0.93 to 9.6 million T cells. TCRdb re-called the PCR reads through MiXCR, storing one row per CDR3 protein. The sample holds approximately 630,000 distinct CDR3 sequences, roughly three fifths seen once. This CDR3 contains 16 residues. V was shortened by 4 bases and J by 10 bases, with 20 bases between the two germline ends. CDR1 and CDR2 from the germline V gene are SNHLY and FYNNEI. The J gene is TRBJ1-6, the V gene TRBV2; tentative D call: TRBD1 (5 bases). Sequencing was carried out using blood. This sequence was found in a girl aged 2-10 years with multiple sclerosis. The CDR3 DNA reads TGTGCCAGCAGTGCCCCCGGGGCAACCCCGGGATCACCCCTCCACTTT. It specifies CASSAPGATPGSPLHF.